Listed below are T cell receptor beta chains from one sample, sequenced in a study of high-grade serous ovarian cancer treatment subgroups. TCRdb's copy holds only in-frame clones and misses some; the assay was immunoSEQ multiplex PCR. The data contain more than 15,000 clones, approximately 71% of them singletons. The specimen sequenced was tumor tissue. Receptors originate from a human donor with high-grade serous ovarian cancer. CDR3s include the opening cysteine and the closing phenylalanine or tryptophan. A D gene is named only where the DNA matches it firmly. Expanded clones are given a class, and other clones once, few, many or no size at all.

TGTGCCAGCAGCGCCTCCTACAGGGAAAAACTGTTTTTT | CASSASYREKLFF | . | TRBJ1-4 | TRBV7-2 | .
TGTGCCTGGAACGGGCCACCCAATTCACCCCTCCACTTT | CAWNGPPNSPLHF | . | TRBJ1-6 | TRBV30 | .
TGTGCCAGCAGTTACAAGGGGTTGGGGCAGCCCCAGCATTTT | CASSYKGLGQPQHF | . | TRBJ1-5 | TRBV6-6 | .
TGTGCCAGCAGCTTAGCATCCGGGGCCACCCGGAACGAGCAGTACTTC | CASSLASGATRNEQYF | . | TRBJ2-7 | TRBV7-2 | .
TGTGCCAGCAGTGAGTCGGGTGGAGCCTTTTACGAGCAGTACTTC | CASSESGGAFYEQYF | few | TRBJ2-7 | TRBV2 | .
TGTGCCAGCAGTTCCGGGACTAGAGGGGAGACCCAGTACTTC | CASSSGTRGETQYF | . | TRBJ2-5 | TRBV7-2 | TRBD2
TGCGCCAGCAGCTTGGGAACTAGCGGGGGGGCTACGAGCATTCAGTACTTC | CASSLGTSGGATSIQYF | . | TRBJ2-4 | TRBV5-1 | TRBD2
TGTGCCAGCAGCTCCGGGACAGGGGGCCTGAGAGAGCAGTACTTC | CASSSGTGGLREQYF | . | TRBJ2-7 | TRBV7-9 | TRBD1
TGTGCCAGCAGCTTATCTTCTCAAATCAGGGGCTACACCTTC | CASSLSSQIRGYTF | . | TRBJ1-2 | TRBV7-6 | .
TGTGCCAGCAGTACCCTCGGCAGGGGCGGGTATAATTCACCCCTCCACTTT | CASSTLGRGGYNSPLHF | . | TRBJ1-6 | TRBV28 | .
TGTGCCAGCATAGGCCTTGCCAGCGGGTTCTACGAGCAGTACTTC | CASIGLASGFYEQYF | . | TRBJ2-7 | TRBV28 | .
TGTGCCAGCTCAACCGGGACAGGGGCCTCTGGAAACACCATATATTTT | CASSTGTGASGNTIYF | . | TRBJ1-3 | TRBV18 | TRBD1
TGTGCCTGGAGTGGAGCTTATGAAAAACTGTTTTTT | CAWSGAYEKLFF | . | TRBJ1-4 | TRBV30 | .
TGTGCCAGCAGTTCTAGCGGGGGGGACGAGCAGTACTTC | CASSSSGGDEQYF | . | TRBJ2-7 | TRBV28 | TRBD2
TGTGCCACCAGCAGAGATAGGGGCTACGAGCAGTACTTC | CATSRDRGYEQYF | few | TRBJ2-7 | TRBV15 | .
TGTGCCAGCAGTTATCCAGGGCAAGAGACCCAGTACTTC | CASSYPGQETQYF | . | TRBJ2-5 | TRBV6-5 | .
TGTGCCAGCAGTTACTGGACCCGAGGGTCCTACGAGCAGTACTTC | CASSYWTRGSYEQYF | . | TRBJ2-7 | TRBV6-5 | .
TGTGCCAGCAGCGAAATGGACGCGGAGCAGTTCTTC | CASSEMDAEQFF | . | TRBJ2-1 | TRBV9 | .
TGTGCCAGCAGCTTATATGGGGCGGGCGAGCAGTACTTC | CASSLYGAGEQYF | . | TRBJ2-7 | TRBV7-3 | .
TGTGCCAGCTCACCCTCACTATCCTCCTACGAGCAGTACTTC | CASSPSLSSYEQYF | few | TRBJ2-7 | TRBV18 | .
TGTGCCACCAGCCTTGGGATATACAATGAGCAGTTCTTC | CATSLGIYNEQFF | . | TRBJ2-1 | TRBV15 | .
TGTGCCAGCAGCTCCGACAGGGGGAGCTCCTACGAGCAGTACTTC | CASSSDRGSSYEQYF | . | TRBJ2-7 | TRBV5-6 | TRBD1
TGCAGCGTTGAAAGGCGGGGCCTGAACACTGAAGCTTTCTTT | CSVERRGLNTEAFF | . | TRBJ1-1 | TRBV29-1 | .
TGTGCCAGCAGTTCGACAGGGAACACTGAAGCTTTCTTT | CASSSTGNTEAFF | . | TRBJ1-1 | TRBV6-5 | .